This T cell receptor (beta chain) originates from a study of STAT3 mutations in large granular lymphocyte leukemia. At the level of the study: More than half of T-LGLL patients received immunosuppressive therapy. The study's findings and limits: All newly emerging clones after therapy were STAT3 wild type. Suggested: STAT3 mutation was not the ancestral event for these clonal expansions. At least one immunodominant TCR beta clonotype appeared in every T-cell large granular lymphocyte leukemia patient.

CDR1 and CDR2 (germline): MNHNS, SASEGT. Trimming took off 10 bases at V and 6 bases at J, with 19 bases between the two ends. The length of the CDR3 is 13 residues. Average productive template count per sample was 40,000 to 45,000. Method: immunoSEQ multiplex PCR; TCRdb's copy keeps in-frame clones and lacks some. This table has 30,000 to 40,000 clones, 75% to 90% appearing once. Note on this clone: Antigen specificity is unknown.

The sequence was obtained from a man in his 60s with T-cell large granular lymphocyte leukemia. Some clones in this sample may be carry-over from other donors' samples. Sequencing input: peripheral blood mononuclear cells. The chain is built from TRBV6-1 and TRBJ2-7, with no clear D. The CDR3 region has the DNA TGTGCCACCTTGCCGCCCCCTTCGCGCGAGCAGTACTTC. This translates into CATLPPPSREQYF.